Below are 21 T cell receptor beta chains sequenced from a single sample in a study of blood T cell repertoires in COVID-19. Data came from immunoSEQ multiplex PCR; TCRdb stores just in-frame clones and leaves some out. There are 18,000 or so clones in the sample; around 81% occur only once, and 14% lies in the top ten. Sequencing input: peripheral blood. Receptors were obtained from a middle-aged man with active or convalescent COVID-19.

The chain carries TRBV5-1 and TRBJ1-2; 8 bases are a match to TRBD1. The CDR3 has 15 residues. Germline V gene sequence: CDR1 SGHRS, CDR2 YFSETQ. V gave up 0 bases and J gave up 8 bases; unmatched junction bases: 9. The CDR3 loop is CASSLGDRLSGGYTF. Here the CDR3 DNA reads TGCGCCAGCAGCTTGGGGGACAGGTTGAGCGGAGGCTACACCTTC.

As DNA, the CDR3 is TGTGCCAGCAGCGTAGCCCCGGAGGGACCCCAGCATTTT. Residues: CASSVAPEGPQHF. V gene TRBV9 combines with J gene TRBJ1-5, with unresolved D. This CDR3 has 13 amino acids. Germline-derived CDR1 and CDR2 are SGDLS and YYNGEE. V shed 0 bases and J shed 10 bases, with 11 bases lying between them.

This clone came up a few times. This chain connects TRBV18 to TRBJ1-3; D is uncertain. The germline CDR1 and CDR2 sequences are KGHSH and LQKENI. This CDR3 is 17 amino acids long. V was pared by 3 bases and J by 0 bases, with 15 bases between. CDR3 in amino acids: CASSPFSYFYSGNTIYF. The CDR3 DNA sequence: TGTGCCAGCTCACCTTTTTCCTACTTCTACTCTGGAAACACCATATATTTT.

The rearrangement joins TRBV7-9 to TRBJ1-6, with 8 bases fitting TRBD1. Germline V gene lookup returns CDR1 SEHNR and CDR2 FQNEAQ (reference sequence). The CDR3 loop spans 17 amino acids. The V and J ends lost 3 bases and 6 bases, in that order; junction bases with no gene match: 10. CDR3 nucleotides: TGTGCCAGCAGCTTGACTATCTCCGACAGGGGTAATTCACCCCTCCACTTT. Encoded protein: CASSLTISDRGNSPLHF.

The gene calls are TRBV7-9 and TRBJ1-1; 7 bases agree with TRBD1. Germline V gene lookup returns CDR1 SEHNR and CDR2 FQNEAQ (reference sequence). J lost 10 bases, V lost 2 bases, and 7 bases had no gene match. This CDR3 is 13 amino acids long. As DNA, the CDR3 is TGTGCCAGCAGCTTATTAGGGGGCCGAGGAGCTTTCTTT. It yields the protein CASSLLGGRGAFF.

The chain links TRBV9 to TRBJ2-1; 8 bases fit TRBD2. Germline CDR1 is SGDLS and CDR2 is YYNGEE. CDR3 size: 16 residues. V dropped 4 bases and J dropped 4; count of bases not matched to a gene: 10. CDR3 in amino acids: CASSPWGSGGYNEQFF. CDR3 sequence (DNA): TGTGCCAGCAGCCCATGGGGAAGCGGGGGATACAATGAGCAGTTCTTC.

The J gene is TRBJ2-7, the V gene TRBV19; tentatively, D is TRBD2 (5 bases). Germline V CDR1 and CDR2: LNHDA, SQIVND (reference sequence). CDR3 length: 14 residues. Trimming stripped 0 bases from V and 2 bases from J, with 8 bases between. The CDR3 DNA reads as TGTGCCAGTAGTATAGATCTGGAGGCCTACGAGCAGTACTTC. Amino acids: CASSIDLEAYEQYF. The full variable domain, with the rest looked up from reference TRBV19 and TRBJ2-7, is DGGITQSPKYLFRKEGQNVTLSCEQNLNHDAMYWYRQDPGQGLRLIYYSQIVNDFQKGDIAEGYSVSREKKESFPLTVTSAQKNPTAFYLCASSIDLEAYEQYFGPGTRLTVT.

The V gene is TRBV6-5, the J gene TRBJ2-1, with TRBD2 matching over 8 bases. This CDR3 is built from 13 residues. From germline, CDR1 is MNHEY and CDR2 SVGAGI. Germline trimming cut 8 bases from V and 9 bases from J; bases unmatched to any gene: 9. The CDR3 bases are TGTGCCAGCTCGCCTACTAGCGGTATTGAGCAGTTCTTC. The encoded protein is CASSPTSGIEQFF.

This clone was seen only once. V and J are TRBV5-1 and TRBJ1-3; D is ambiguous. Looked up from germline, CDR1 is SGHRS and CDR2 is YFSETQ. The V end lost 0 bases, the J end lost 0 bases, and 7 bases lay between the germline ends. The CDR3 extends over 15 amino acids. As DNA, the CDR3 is TGCGCCAGCAGCTTGGGTTCAGGCTCTGGAAACACCATATATTTT. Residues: CASSLGSGSGNTIYF.

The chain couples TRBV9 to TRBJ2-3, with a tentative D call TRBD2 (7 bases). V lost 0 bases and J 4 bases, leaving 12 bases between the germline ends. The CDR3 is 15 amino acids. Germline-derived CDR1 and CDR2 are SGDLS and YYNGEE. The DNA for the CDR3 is TGTGCCAGCAGCGTAGAGGGGGGGTTGGCAGATACGCAGTATTTT. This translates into CASSVEGGLADTQYF.

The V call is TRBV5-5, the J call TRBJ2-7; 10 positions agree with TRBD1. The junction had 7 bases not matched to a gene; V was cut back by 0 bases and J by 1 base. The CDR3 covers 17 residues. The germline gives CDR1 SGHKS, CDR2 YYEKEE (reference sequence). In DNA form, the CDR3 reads TGTGCCAGCAGCTTGGCCAGCGGGACAGGGGTTTCCTACGAGCAGTACTTC. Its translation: CASSLASGTGVSYEQYF.

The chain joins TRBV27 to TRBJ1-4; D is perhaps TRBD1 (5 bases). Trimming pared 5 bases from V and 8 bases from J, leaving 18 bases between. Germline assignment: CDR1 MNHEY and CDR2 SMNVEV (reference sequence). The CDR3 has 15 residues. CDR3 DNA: TGTGCCAGCAGTGGCGGGGCGCTGGGGGGAGAAAAACTGTTTTTT. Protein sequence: CASSGGALGGEKLFF.

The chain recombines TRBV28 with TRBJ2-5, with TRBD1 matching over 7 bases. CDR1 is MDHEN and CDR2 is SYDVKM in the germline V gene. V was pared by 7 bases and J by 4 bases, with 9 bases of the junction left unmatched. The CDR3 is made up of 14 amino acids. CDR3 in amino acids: CASTRVDRVETQYF. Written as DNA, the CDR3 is TGTGCCAGCACCAGGGTTGACAGGGTAGAGACCCAGTACTTC.

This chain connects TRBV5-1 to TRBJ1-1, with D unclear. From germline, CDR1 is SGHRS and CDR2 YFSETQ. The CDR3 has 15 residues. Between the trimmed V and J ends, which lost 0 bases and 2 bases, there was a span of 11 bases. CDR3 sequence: CASSLGSSYNTEAFF. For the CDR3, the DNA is TGCGCCAGCAGCTTGGGGAGTAGCTATAACACTGAAGCTTTCTTT. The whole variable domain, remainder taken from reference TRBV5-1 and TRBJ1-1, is KAGVTQTPRYLIKTRGQQVTLSCSPISGHRSVSWYQQTPGQGLQFLFEYFSETQRNKGNFPGRFSGRQFSNSRSEMNVSTLELGDSALYLCASSLGSSYNTEAFFGQGTRLTVV.

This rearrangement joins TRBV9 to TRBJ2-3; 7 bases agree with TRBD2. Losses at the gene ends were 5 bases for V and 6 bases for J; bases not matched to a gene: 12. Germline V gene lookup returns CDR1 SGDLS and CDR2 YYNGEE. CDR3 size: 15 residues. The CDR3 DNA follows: TGTGCCAGCAGTTATACCGGGACTAAGGGGGATACGCAGTATTTT. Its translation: CASSYTGTKGDTQYF.

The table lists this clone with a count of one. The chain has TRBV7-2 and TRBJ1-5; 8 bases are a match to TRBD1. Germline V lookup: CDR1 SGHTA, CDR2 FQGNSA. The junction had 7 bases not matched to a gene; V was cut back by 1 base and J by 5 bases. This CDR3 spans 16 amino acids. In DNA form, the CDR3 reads TGTGCCAGCAGCTTAGAGGGCAGGGGGCATGATCAGCCCCAGCATTTT. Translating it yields CASSLEGRGHDQPQHF.

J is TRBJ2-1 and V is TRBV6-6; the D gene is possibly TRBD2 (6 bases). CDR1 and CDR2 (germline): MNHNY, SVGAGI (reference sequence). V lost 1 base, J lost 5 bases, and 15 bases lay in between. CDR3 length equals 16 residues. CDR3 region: CASSYFIGGNHNEQFF. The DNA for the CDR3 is TGTGCCAGCAGTTACTTTATCGGGGGTAACCACAATGAGCAGTTCTTC.

The CDR3 coding sequence is TGTGCCAGCTCATCCTTGGGTAGCGGGAGCTACGAGCAGTACTTC. This sequence encodes CASSSLGSGSYEQYF. The chain employs TRBV18 and TRBJ2-7; 9 nucleotides align to TRBD2. The CDR3 has 15 residues. Looked up from germline, CDR1 is KGHSH and CDR2 is LQKENI. V was pared by 5 bases and J by 3 bases, with 8 bases of the junction left unmatched.

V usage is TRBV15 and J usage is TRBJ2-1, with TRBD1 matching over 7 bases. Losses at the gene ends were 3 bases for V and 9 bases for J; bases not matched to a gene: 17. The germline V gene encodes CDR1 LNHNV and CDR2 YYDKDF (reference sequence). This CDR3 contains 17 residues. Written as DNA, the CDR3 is TGTGCCACCAGCAGCCTCCTAAGGGGACAGCTTAGCTTTGAGCAGTTCTTC. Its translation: CATSSLLRGQLSFEQFF.

The CDR3 loop reads CASSLAGSEGTQHF. The CDR3 nucleotides read TGTGCCAGCAGCTTAGCCGGGAGCGAAGGGACCCAGCATTTT. The J gene is TRBJ1-5, the V gene TRBV7-9; no firm D call. The V gene's germline CDR1 is SEHNR and CDR2 FQNEAQ (reference sequence). V lost 0 bases, J lost 11 bases, and 14 bases lay in between. The CDR3 covers 14 residues.

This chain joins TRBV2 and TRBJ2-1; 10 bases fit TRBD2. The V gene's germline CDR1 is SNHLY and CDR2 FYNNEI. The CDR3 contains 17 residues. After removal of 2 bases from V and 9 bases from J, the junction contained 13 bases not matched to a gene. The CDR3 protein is CASSERASGGVLGEQFF. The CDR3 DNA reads TGTGCCAGCAGTGAAAGGGCCAGCGGGGGGGTGTTAGGTGAGCAGTTCTTC.